This T cell receptor (beta chain) was found in a study of shared clonotypes between healthy human individuals (TCRdb year 2020). Background for the entire study: The cohort included three men and a couple of women between 18 and 49 years of age. For each donor, CD4 naive and CD4 memory were each run on three plates, CD8 naive on two plates, and CD8 memory on one plate. Blood TCR repertoires of a handful of healthy adults were deeply sequenced to estimate repertoire size and the extent of clonotype sharing between individuals. Different laboratories and diverse techniques were used to prepare libraries and sequence TCR repertoires, to increase sequencing depth and limit assay-specific biases. Leukapheresis yielded between about 0.94 and 9.5 billion PBMCs per donor.

Remarks on this clone: The target of this receptor is not known. Qualities for individual bases were not recorded, and no much larger clone is one base off.

The paper as a whole reports these results and caveats: Incomplete sequencing was indicated by rarefaction of sorted-subset datasets, despite the large sequencing depth. Higher generation probabilities were observed for clonotypes shared by all four sorted-subset donors than for non-shared clonotypes. Estimated clonotype richness was generally larger for naive than for memory subsets. Sampling was restricted to blood, and TCR repertoires in tissue are likely to differ from TCR repertoires in blood. Across a handful of donors, approximately 4.9% of naive CD4, 3% to 3.5% of naive CD8, around 2.1% of memory CD4, and around 0.4% of memory CD8 clonotypes were shared. Pairwise subsampling indicated that sequencing depth was expected to affect the degree of clonotype sharing among donors. The small number of donors limited the genetic and exposure-history diversity represented.

Using the deep immunoSEQ assay, TCR CDR3 regions were amplified from genomic DNA by multiplex PCR. For each cell subset, the extracted genomic DNA was distributed evenly across all wells of several immunoSEQ 96-well plates, and each plate served as one replicate. For sorted subsets, around 200 ng genomic DNA, equal to 30,000 or so T cell genomes, was loaded into each replicate PCR. The purified libraries were quantified using a Qubit 3.0 fluorometer, sized with a Bioanalyzer 2100, and then quantified again using the KAPA Library Quantification kit. Every immunoSEQ 96-well plate was sequenced on a dedicated single-read 150-cycle Illumina NextSeq 550 flow cell. Per the authors' processing: Because only junctional sequences without quality scores were contained in the immunoSEQ output, filtering matching that applied to full-length reads could not be performed. To assign V/J genes and CDR3, sequences were annotated against IMGT germline references using PyIR, a Python wrapper for IgBLAST v1.9. Reads were filtered out if the reads had weak V/J assignments (E-value above 1e-6), no CDR3, stop codons, out-of-frame junctions, or ambiguous translated residues. V3J clonotypes were defined as sequences sharing an identical inferred V gene, J gene, and CDR3 amino acid sequence. Percentage overlap between repertoires was computed as shared unique clonotypes divided by the size of the smaller repertoire. Three approaches were used to assess repertoire richness: RTK rarefaction, the Chao1 estimator, and Recon v2.1 estimates of unobserved clonotypes. OLGA was used to compute generation probabilities for all TCRbeta clonotypes that the gDNA method yielded from a handful of donors. The source is immuneACCESS, and TCRdb retained only in-frame sequences with V and J called. Part of the clones is not carried over; for the studies checked, unresolved V genes explain less than half of this, and the remainder is unexplained. V, J and clone size derive from that table, while D and trimming were established from the DNA sequence. Within this sample are approximately 1.5 million clones, with nearly 99% of them counted one time only. Approximately 0.45% of the sample is in the top ten clones.

According to the germline V gene (reference sequence), CDR1 reads LNHDA and CDR2 reads SQIVND. The CDR3 starts with the cysteine, ends with the phenylalanine, and has 13 residues. Solely the CDR3 DNA is kept, with 39 bases framed from the first base. The trim is 5 bases for V and 0 bases for J, with a gap of 7 bases between the germline ends. Healthy HIV-negative adults with no recently reported acute infections or vaccinations were included as donors. Only Caucasian adults living in Nashville, Tennessee, USA were represented among the donors. CD4+ T cells were enriched by magnetic negative selection, after which naive cells were positively selected on CD45RA and the negative fraction was taken as the memory subset. Blood was obtained by leukapheresis, after which PBMCs were separated by Ficoll-Histopaque density gradient centrifugation and cryopreserved in liquid nitrogen vapor phase. Analytical flow cytometry was used to check the purity and quantity of every magnetically sorted T cell population. From each sorted fraction, genomic DNA was isolated and quantified by UV absorbance on a Nanodrop 2000c.

This chain joins TRBV19 to TRBJ2-5, with the identity of the D gene unclear. This clonotype originated in a man aged 30 to 39 in good health. Sequenced sample: naive CD4+ T cells sorted from blood. Interpreted using the paper, the cell subset or site label stands for: CD45RA+ positively selected. CDR3 reads: CASSPRDQETQYF. In nucleotide form, the sequence is TGTGCCAGTAGTCCTCGGGACCAAGAGACCCAGTACTTC.